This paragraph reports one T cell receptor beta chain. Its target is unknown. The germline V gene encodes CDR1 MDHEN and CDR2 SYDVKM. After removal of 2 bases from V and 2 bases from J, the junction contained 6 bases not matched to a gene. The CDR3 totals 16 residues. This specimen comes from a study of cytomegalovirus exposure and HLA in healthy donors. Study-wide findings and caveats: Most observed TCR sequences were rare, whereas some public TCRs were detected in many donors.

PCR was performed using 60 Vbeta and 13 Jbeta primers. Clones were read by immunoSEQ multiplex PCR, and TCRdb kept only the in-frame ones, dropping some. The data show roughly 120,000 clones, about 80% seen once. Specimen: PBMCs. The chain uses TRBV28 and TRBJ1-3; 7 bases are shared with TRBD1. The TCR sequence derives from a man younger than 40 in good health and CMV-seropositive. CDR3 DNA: TGTGCCAGCAGTTTAGATTGGAGGGGGCCTGGAAACACCATATATTTT. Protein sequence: CASSLDWRGPGNTIYF.